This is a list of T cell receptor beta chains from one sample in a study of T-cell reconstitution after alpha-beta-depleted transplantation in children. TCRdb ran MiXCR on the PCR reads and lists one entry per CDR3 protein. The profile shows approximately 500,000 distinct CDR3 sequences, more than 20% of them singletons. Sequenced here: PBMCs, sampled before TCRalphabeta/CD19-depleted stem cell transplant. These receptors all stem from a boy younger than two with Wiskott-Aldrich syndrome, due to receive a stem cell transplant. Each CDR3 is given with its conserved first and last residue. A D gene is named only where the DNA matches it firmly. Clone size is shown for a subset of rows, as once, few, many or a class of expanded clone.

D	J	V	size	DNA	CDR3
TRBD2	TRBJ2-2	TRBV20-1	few	TGCAGTGCCACCCGTAGCGGGAGCGGGGCCGGGGAGCTGTTTTTT	CSATRSGSGAGELFF
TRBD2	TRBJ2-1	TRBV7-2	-	TGTGCCAGCAGCCTACGGGCGGGAGGCCTACAGATGGAGTTCTTC	CASSLRAGGLQMEFF
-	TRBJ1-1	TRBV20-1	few	TGCAGTGCTAGGCCCTCCGGGCTCAACACTGAAGCTTTCTTT	CSARPSGLNTEAFF
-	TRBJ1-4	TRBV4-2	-	TGTGCCAGCAGCCAAGATTTACAGTATAATGAAAAACTGTTTTTT	CASSQDLQYNEKLFF
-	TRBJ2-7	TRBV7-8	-	TGTGCCAGCAGACCCTGTTGGTCCTGCCCCTACGAGCAGTACTTC	CASRPCWSCPYEQYF
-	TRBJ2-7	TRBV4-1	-	TGCGCCAGCAGCCAAGTCTCCGGAGATGAGCAGTACTTC	CASSQVSGDEQYF
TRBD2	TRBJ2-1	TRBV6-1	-	TGTGCCAGCAGGAACGGACTAGCCGAATACAATGAGCAGTTCTTC	CASRNGLAEYNEQFF
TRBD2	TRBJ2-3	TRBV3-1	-	TGTGCCAGCTGCCAAGGGGGTGTAACTAGCGGCCCAGATACGCAGTATTTT	CASCQGGVTSGPDTQYF
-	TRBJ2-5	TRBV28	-	TGTGCCAGCACCAACTTAGGCGGGACAAAACAAGAGACCCAGTACTTC	CASTNLGGTKQETQYF
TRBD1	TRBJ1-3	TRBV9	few	TGTGCCAGCAGCGAGACGACCGGGACAGCCTCTGGAAACACCATATATTTT	CASSETTGTASGNTIYF
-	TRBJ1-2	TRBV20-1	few	TGCAGTGCTAGGGACGACAGCTCCCCGCTCTATGGCTACACCTTC	CSARDDSSPLYGYTF
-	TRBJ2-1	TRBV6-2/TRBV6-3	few	TGTGCCAGCAGTTACTTATACAATGAGCAGTTCTTC	CASSYLYNEQFF
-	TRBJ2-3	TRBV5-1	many	TGCGCCAGCAGCTTGGAAACGAGCACAGATACGCAGTATTTT	CASSLETSTDTQYF
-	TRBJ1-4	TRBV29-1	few	TGCAGCGTTGAACAGGGTTCTCGGGAAAAACTGTTTTTT	CSVEQGSREKLFF
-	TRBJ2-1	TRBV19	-	TGTGCCAGTAGTATCCTAGCTGAGCAGTTCTTC	CASSILAEQFF
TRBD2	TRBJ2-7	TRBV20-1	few	TGCAGTGCTAGTGCGAGCGGGAAGGCCGAGCAGTACTTC	CSASASGKAEQYF
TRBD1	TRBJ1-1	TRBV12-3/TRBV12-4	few	TGTGCCAGCACCCCGGACAGGCAGCGCACTGAAGCTTTCTTT	CASTPDRQRTEAFF
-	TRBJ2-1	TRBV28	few	TGTGCCAGCAGTTCGGCCGACTCCTACAATGAGCAGTTCTTC	CASSSADSYNEQFF
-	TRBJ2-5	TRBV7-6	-	TGTGCCAGCAGCTTAGCTCATGGACCCCAAGAGACCCAGTACTTC	CASSLAHGPQETQYF
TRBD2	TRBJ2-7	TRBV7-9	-	TGTGCCAGCAGCTCGACTAGCGGGAGGAAATCCTACGAGCAGTACTTC	CASSSTSGRKSYEQYF
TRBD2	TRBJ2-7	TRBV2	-	TGTGCCAGCAGTTTTAAGACTAGCGGGAGTTACGAGCAGTACTTC	CASSFKTSGSYEQYF
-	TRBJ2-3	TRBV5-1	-	TGCGCCAGCAGCTTGGCTAGTTCCGCAGATACGCAGTATTTT	CASSLASSADTQYF
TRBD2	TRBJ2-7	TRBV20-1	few	TGCAGTGCTGAGATAGCGGGATCGTACGAGCAGTACTTC	CSAEIAGSYEQYF
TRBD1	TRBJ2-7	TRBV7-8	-	TGTGCCAGCAGCCAACCGGGACAGGGGGCTCACGAGCAGTACTTC	CASSQPGQGAHEQYF
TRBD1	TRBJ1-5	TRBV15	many	TGTGCCACCAGCAGAGATGACAGGGGAAGAGACGAGCATTTT	CATSRDDRGRDEHF
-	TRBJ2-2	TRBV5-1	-	TGCGCCAGCAGCTTCCGGGGGCCATCCGGGGAGCTGTTTTTT	CASSFRGPSGELFF
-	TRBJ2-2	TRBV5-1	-	TGCGCCAGCAGCCCCAGGACAACCACCGGGGAGCTGTTTTTT	CASSPRTTTGELFF
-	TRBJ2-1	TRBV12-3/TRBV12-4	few	TGTGCCAGCAGTTACCGGGTCCAATACAATGAGCAGTTCTTC	CASSYRVQYNEQFF
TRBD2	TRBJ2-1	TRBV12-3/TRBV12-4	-	TGTGCCAGCAGCCCGGTAGGGTCTAGCGGGATCGATGAGCAGTTCTTC	CASSPVGSSGIDEQFF
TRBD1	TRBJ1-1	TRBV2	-	TGTGCCACAACAGGGGGGACGTACACTGAAGCTTTCTTT	CATTGGTYTEAFF
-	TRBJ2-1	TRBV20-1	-	TGCAGTGCCGCCGGGACACGCAATGAGCAGTTCTTC	CSAAGTRNEQFF
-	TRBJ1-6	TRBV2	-	TGTGCCAGCCGAGAGGGGACTAGTTTGGGTTCACCCCTCCACTTT	CASREGTSLGSPLHF
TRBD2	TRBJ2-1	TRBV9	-	TGTGCCAGCAGCGTAGAACTAGCGGGAGGGGATGAGCAGTTCTTC	CASSVELAGGDEQFF
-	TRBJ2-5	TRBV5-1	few	TGCGCCAGCAGCTTCGATCGGGACCAGACCCAGTACTTC	CASSFDRDQTQYF
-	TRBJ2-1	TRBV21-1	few	TGTGCCAGCAGCAAGGGGGAAATAGCGGGAGGGAGGGAGCAGTTCTTC	CASSKGEIAGGREQFF
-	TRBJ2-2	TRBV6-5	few	TGTGCCAGCAGTTCCTCCGTCACCGGGGAGCTGTTTTTT	CASSSSVTGELFF
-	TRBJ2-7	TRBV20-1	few	TGCAGTGCTAGTCAGGAAACCTACGAGCAGTACTTC	CSASQETYEQYF
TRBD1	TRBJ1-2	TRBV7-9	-	TGTGCCAGCAGCTCCAGGGACAGCCTTAACTATGGCTACACCTTC	CASSSRDSLNYGYTF
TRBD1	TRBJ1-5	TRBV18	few	TGTGCCAGCTCAACAGACAGGGGGCCAGATCAGCCCCAGCATTTT	CASSTDRGPDQPQHF
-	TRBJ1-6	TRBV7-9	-	TGTGCCAGCAGCTTAGGGTCCCACGGAGGGTCACCCCTCCACTTT	CASSLGSHGGSPLHF
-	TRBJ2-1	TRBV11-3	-	TGTGCCAGCAGCTTGACGGGATTAAATAACAATGAGCAGTTCTTC	CASSLTGLNNNEQFF
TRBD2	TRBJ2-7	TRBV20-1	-	TGCAGTGCTAGAGATGGGTCTAGCGGCAGCTACGAGCAGTACTTC	CSARDGSSGSYEQYF
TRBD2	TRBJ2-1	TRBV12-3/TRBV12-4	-	TGTGCCTTCTGTTTAGTCTTGCTAGCGGGAGTCGGTTATGGAGAGCAGTTCTTC	CAFCLVLLAGVGYGEQFF
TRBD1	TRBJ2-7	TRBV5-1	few	TGCGCCAGCAGCTTCCAGGGGGCAAACGAGCAGTACTTC	CASSFQGANEQYF
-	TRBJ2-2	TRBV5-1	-	TGCGCCAGCAGCTTGTTGAAGAGCGCGAACACCGGGGAGCTGTTTTTT	CASSLLKSANTGELFF
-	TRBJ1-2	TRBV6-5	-	TGTGCCAGCAGTTCCGCCCTCCTGGTGGGTGGCTACACCTTC	CASSSALLVGGYTF
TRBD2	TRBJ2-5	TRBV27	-	TGTGCCAGCAGGGATCTAGCGGTTGGGGAGACCCAGTACTTC	CASRDLAVGETQYF
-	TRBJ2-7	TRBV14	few	TGTGCCAGCAGCTACATGACAGGAAGCCACGAGCAGTACTTC	CASSYMTGSHEQYF
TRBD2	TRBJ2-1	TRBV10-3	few	TGTGCCATCAGTGAGCCGGCTAGCGGCCACAATGAGCAGTTCTTC	CAISEPASGHNEQFF
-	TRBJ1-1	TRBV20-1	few	TGCAGTGCCCCACAGACAGGAACGAACACTGAAGCTTTCTTT	CSAPQTGTNTEAFF
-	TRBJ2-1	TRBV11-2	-	TGTGCCAGCAGCTTTACCCCGTGGCATGAGCAGTTCTTC	CASSFTPWHEQFF
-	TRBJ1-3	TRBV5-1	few	TGCGCCAGCAGCCCCCTATTGGGGGCAAGGGGAAACACCATATATTTT	CASSPLLGARGNTIYF
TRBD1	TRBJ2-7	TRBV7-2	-	TGTGCCAGCAGAAGGGACAGGCTCTCCTACGAGCAGTACTTC	CASRRDRLSYEQYF
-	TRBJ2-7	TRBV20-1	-	TGCAGTGCTAGATTTCGCGACTACGAGCAGTACTTC	CSARFRDYEQYF
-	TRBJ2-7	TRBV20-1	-	TGCAGTACTTTTTGGGTGGGCTCCTACGAGCAGTACTTC	CSTFWVGSYEQYF
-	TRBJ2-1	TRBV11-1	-	TGTGCCAGCAGCTTAGTGCGGGACATAGAACGAGGCTCCTACAATGAGCAGTTCTTC	CASSLVRDIERGSYNEQFF
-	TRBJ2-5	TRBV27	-	TGTGCCAGCAGTTTAAACGCGGGCATAGAGACCCAGTACTTC	CASSLNAGIETQYF
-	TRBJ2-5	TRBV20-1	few	TGCAGTGTCCGTCGGCACCTCCAAGAGACCCAGTACTTC	CSVRRHLQETQYF
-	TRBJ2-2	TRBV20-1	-	TGCAGTGCTGCGAACCCGAGGGGACCCGGGGAGCTGTTTTTT	CSAANPRGPGELFF
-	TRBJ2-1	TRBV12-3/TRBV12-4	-	TGTGCCAGCAGAAAAACAGGAGTTTTTCGTAATGAGCAGTTCTTC	CASRKTGVFRNEQFF